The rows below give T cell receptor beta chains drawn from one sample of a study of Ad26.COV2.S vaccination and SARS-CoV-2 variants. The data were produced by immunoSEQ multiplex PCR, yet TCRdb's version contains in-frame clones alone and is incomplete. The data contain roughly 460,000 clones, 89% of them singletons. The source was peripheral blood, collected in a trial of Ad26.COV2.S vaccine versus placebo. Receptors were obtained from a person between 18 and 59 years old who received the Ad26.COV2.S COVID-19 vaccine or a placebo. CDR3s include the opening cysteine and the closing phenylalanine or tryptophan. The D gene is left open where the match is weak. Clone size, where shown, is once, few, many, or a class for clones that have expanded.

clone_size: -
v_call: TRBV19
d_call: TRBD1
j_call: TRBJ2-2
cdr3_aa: CASSIARGTGELFF
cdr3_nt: TGTGCCAGTAGTATAGCCAGGGGGACCGGGGAGCTGTTTTTT

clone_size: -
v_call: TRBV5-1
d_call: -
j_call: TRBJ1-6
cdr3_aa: CASGEQGLKGSPLHF
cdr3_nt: TGCGCCAGCGGAGAACAGGGACTCAAAGGTTCACCCCTCCACTTT

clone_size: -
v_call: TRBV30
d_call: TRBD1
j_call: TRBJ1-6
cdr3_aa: CAWSVGQGAVPLHF
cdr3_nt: TGTGCCTGGAGTGTAGGACAGGGGGCTGTACCCCTCCACTTT

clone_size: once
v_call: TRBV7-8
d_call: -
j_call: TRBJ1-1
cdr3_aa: CASSRRETGSAFF
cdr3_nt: TGTGCCAGCAGCCGAAGAGAAACAGGTTCAGCTTTCTTT

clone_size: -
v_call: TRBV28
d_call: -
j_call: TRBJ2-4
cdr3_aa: CASSSGLAKNIQYF
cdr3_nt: TGTGCCAGCAGTTCAGGGTTAGCCAAAAACATTCAGTACTTC

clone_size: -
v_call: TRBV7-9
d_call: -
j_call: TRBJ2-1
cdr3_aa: CASSPLLDRGGNEQFF
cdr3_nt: TGTGCCAGCAGCCCCCTTCTCGACAGGGGAGGGAATGAGCAGTTCTTC

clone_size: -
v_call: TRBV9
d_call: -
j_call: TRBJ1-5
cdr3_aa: CASSVEGVPNQPQHF
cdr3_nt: TGTGCCAGCAGCGTAGAAGGAGTGCCCAATCAGCCCCAGCATTTT

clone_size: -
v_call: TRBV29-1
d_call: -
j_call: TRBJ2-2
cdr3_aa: CSVRQTLGDTGELFF
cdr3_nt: TGCAGCGTTCGCCAGACGCTTGGTGACACCGGGGAGCTGTTTTTT

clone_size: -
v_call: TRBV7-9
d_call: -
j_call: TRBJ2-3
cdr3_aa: CASSLSAVKSTDTQYF
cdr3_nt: TGTGCCAGCAGCTTAAGTGCGGTAAAAAGCACAGATACGCAGTATTTT

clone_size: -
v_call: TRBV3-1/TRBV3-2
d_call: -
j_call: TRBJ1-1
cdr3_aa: CASSQEGGVDTEAFF
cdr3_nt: TGTGCCAGCAGCCAAGAAGGGGGAGTGGACACTGAAGCTTTCTTT

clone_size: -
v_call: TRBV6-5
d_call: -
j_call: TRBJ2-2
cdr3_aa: CASSLNRVRNTGELFF
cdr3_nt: TGTGCCAGCAGTTTAAACAGGGTCAGGAACACCGGGGAGCTGTTTTTT

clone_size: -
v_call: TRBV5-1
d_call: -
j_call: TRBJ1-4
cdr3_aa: CASSSAATREKLFF
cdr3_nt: TGCGCCAGCAGCTCGGCCGCCACCCGGGAAAAACTGTTTTTT

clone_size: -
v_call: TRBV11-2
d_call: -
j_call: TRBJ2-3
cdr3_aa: CASSDPVGPDSSTDTQYF
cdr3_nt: TGTGCCAGCAGCGACCCGGTAGGACCGGACTCTAGCACAGATACGCAGTATTTT

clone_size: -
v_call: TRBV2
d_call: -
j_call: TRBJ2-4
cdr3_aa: CATDGGRTKNIQYF
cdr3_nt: TGTGCCACTGATGGGGGTCGGACCAAAAACATTCAGTACTTC

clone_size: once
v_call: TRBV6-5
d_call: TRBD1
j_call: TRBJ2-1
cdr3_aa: CASTRDRGYNEQFF
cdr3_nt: TGTGCCAGCACCCGGGACAGGGGTTACAATGAGCAGTTCTTC

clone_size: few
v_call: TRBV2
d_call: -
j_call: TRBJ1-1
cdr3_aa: CASSEDTGNTEAFF
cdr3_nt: TGTGCCAGCAGTGAAGATACAGGGAACACTGAAGCTTTCTTT

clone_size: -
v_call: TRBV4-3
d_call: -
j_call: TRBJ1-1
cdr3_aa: CASSQGAEAFF
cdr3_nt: TGCGCCAGCAGCCAGGGGGCTGAAGCTTTCTTT

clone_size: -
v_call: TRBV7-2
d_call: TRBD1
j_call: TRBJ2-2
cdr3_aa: CASSSRDRDVGGELFF
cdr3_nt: TGTGCCAGCAGCTCCCGGGACAGGGACGTGGGCGGGGAGCTGTTTTTT

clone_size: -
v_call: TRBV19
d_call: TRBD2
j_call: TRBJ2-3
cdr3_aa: CASRERGSTDTQYF
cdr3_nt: TGTGCCAGTAGAGAGCGGGGGAGCACAGATACGCAGTATTTT

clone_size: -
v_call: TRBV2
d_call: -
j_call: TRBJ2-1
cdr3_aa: CASSEAGRDFYNEQFF
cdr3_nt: TGTGCCAGCAGTGAAGCGGGAAGGGACTTTTACAATGAGCAGTTCTTC

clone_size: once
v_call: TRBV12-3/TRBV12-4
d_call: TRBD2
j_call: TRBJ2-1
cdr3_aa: CASSLRTSDEQFF
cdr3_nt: TGTGCCAGCAGTTTACGCACTAGCGATGAGCAGTTCTTC

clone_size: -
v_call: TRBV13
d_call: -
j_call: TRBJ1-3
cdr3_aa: CASREFSGNTIYF
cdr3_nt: TGTGCCAGCAGAGAATTCTCTGGAAACACCATATATTTT

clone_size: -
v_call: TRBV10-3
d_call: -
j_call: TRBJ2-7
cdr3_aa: CAISESGTYEQYF
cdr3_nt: TGTGCCATCAGTGAGTCGGGCACCTACGAGCAGTACTTC

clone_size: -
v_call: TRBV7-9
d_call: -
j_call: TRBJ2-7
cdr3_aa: CASSPRGYSYEQYF
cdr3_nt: TGTGCCAGCAGCCCAAGAGGGTACTCCTACGAGCAGTACTTC

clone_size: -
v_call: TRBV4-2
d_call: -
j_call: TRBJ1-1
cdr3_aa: CASSQDTPSTALMNTEAFF
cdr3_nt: TGTGCCAGCAGCCAAGATACCCCATCGACAGCGCTTATGAACACTGAAGCTTTCTTT

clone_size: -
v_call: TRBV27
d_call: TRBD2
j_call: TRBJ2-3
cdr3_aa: CASSLSLAGGNTDTQYF
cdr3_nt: TGTGCCAGCAGTTTATCTCTAGCGGGAGGGAACACAGATACGCAGTATTTT

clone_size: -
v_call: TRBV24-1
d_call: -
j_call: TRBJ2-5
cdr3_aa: CATSQGVQETQYF
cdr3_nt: TGTGCCACCAGCCAGGGAGTCCAAGAGACCCAGTACTTC

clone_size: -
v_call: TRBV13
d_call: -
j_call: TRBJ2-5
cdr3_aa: CASSLGRYQETQYF
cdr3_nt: TGTGCCAGCAGCTTAGGACGGTACCAAGAGACCCAGTACTTC

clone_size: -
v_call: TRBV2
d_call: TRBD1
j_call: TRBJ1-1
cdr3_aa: CASIKHRGGLMNTEAFF
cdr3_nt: TGTGCCAGCATCAAACACAGGGGGGGACTCATGAACACTGAAGCTTTCTTT

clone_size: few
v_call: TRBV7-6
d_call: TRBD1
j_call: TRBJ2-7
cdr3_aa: CASSLAPDRDSYEQYF
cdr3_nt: TGTGCCAGCAGCTTAGCTCCGGACAGGGATTCCTACGAGCAGTACTTC

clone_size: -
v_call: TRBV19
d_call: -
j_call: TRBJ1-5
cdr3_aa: CASRSGYSNQPQHF
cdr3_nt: TGTGCCAGTAGGTCCGGGTACAGCAATCAGCCCCAGCATTTT

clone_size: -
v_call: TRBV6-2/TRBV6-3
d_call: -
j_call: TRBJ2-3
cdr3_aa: CASSYGGGNTDTQYF
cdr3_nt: TGTGCCAGCAGTTACGGAGGGGGAAACACAGATACGCAGTATTTT

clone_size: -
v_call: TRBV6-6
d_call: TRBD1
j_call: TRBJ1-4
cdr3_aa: CASRPRTGGGDEKLFF
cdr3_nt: TGTGCCAGCAGACCTAGGACAGGGGGTGGTGATGAAAAACTGTTTTTT

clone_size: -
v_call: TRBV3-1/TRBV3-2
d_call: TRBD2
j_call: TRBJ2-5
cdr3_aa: CASTPRGAYQETQYF
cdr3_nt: TGTGCCAGCACTCCGCGGGGGGCGTACCAAGAGACCCAGTACTTC

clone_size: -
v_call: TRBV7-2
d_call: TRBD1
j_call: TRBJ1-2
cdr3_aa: CASSSYSTGGGGYTF
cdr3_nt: TGTGCCAGCAGCTCTTATTCGACAGGGGGGGGTGGCTACACCTTC

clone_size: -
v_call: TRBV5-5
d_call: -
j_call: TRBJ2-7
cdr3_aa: CASSLEVFRIYEQYF
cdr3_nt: TGTGCCAGCAGCTTGGAGGTGTTTAGGATCTACGAGCAGTACTTC

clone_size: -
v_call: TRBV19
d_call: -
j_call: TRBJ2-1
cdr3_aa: CASSLTDNNEQFF
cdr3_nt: TGTGCCAGTAGTCTGACGGATAACAATGAGCAGTTCTTC

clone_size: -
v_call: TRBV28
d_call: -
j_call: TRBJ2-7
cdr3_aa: CASSFPLLYSSSYEQYF
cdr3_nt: TGTGCCAGCAGTTTTCCCCTACTGTATAGCAGCTCCTACGAGCAGTACTTC

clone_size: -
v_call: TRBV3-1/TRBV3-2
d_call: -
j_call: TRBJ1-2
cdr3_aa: CASSQVSQANYGYTF
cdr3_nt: TGTGCCAGCAGCCAAGTATCTCAGGCTAACTATGGCTACACCTTC

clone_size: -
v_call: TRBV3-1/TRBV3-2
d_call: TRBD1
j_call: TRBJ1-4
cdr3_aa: CASSQATPGGTGANEKLFF
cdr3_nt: TGTGCCAGCAGCCAAGCTACCCCCGGTGGGACAGGGGCGAATGAAAAACTGTTTTTT

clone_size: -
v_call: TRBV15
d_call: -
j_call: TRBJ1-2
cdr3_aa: CATSRAPDRAYGYTF
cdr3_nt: TGTGCCACCAGCAGAGCCCCCGACAGAGCGTATGGCTACACCTTC

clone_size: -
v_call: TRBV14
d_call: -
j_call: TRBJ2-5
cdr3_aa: CASSQLVGETQYF
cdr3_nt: TGTGCCAGCAGCCAGTTAGTGGGAGAGACCCAGTACTTC

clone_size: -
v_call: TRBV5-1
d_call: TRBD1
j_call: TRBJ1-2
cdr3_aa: CASSPEHTGVYGYTF
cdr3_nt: TGCGCCAGCAGCCCAGAACACACAGGGGTCTATGGCTACACCTTC

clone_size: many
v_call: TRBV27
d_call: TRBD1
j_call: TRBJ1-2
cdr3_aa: CASSPRTGRGYTF
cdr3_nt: TGTGCCAGCAGTCCACGGACAGGGAGAGGCTACACCTTC

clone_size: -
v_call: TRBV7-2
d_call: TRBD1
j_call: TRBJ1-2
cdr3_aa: CASSQGQPGYYGYTF
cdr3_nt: TGTGCCAGCAGCCAGGGACAGCCAGGGTACTATGGCTACACCTTC

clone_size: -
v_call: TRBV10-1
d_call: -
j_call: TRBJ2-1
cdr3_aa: CASSAGWEKNEQFF
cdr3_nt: TGCGCCAGCAGTGCAGGGTGGGAGAAAAATGAGCAGTTCTTC

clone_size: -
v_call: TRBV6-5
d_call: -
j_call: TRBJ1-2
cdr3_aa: CAITRGPGDYGYTF
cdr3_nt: TGTGCCATCACCAGGGGACCTGGCGACTATGGCTACACCTTC

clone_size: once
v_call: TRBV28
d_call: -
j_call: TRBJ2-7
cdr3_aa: CASNLELNPEQYF
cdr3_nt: TGTGCCAGCAACCTCGAATTAAACCCCGAGCAGTACTTC